This section outlines one T cell receptor (beta chain) sequence together with its context. The antigen is not known. This sample was taken from a study of CD8+ T cells in alopecia areata. The study's findings and limits: Sequencing of scalp samples also captures resident alphabeta T cells of normal skin. Normal scalp showed lower clonality than lesional scalp, especially alopecia totalis/universalis.

CDR3 length: 15 residues. Trimming took 4 bases from V and 4 from J; bases not matched to a gene: 6. Germline values: CDR1 SEHNR, CDR2 FQNEAQ (reference sequence). cDNA serving as the sequencing template came from extracted, reverse transcribed RNA. Sequencing used immunoSEQ multiplex PCR; TCRdb keeps in-frame clones, though not all of them. Among about 150,000 clones listed, 50% to 65% were seen once. The sequenced material came from CD4+ T cells sorted from blood. J is TRBJ1-5 and V is TRBV7-9; 8 bases map to TRBD1. This sequence originates from a human donor in good health. In DNA, the CDR3 is TGTGCCAGCAGCTACGGACAGGGCAGTAATCAGCCCCAGCATTTT. Protein: CASSYGQGSNQPQHF.